A selection of T cell receptor beta chains follows, all from one sample in a study of blood T cell repertoires in COVID-19. Generated by immunoSEQ multiplex PCR, the TCRdb table keeps only in-frame clones and is missing some. The repertoire consists of under 300,000 clones, with roughly 79% occurring once and the leading ten covering 2.5% to 3%. Sequencing input: peripheral blood. Receptors were obtained from a woman aged 55-70 years with active or convalescent COVID-19. CDR3s include the opening cysteine and the closing phenylalanine or tryptophan. Each record gives: CDR3 protein, CDR3 DNA, clone size, D gene, J gene, V gene. D genes are given only for firm matches. Clone sizes are given selectively: once, few, many, or a class where the clone is expanded.

CAWSRRDRGLRDVWDTIYF	TGTGCCTGGAGCCGACGGGACAGGGGGCTACGGGATGTCTGGGACACCATATATTTT	many	TRBD1	TRBJ1-3	TRBV30
CAISETGPGDTEAFF	TGTGCCATCAGTGAGACGGGACCAGGGGACACTGAAGCTTTCTTT	.	.	TRBJ1-1	TRBV10-3
CASSLWEAGNTEAFF	TGTGCCAGCAGCTTATGGGAGGCGGGGAACACTGAAGCTTTCTTT	.	.	TRBJ1-1	TRBV7-9
CASSVGPTSSGGTQETQYF	TGTGCCAGCAGCGTAGGCCCGACCAGTAGCGGGGGGACCCAAGAGACCCAGTACTTC	.	TRBD2	TRBJ2-5	TRBV9
CASSAKQGEKLFF	TGTGCCAGCAGCGCGAAACAGGGGGAAAAACTGTTTTTT	.	TRBD1	TRBJ1-4	TRBV7-2
CASSSLGGVTSYEQYF	TGTGCCAGCAGCTCCCTAGGGGGCGTTACCTCCTACGAGCAGTACTTC	.	TRBD1	TRBJ2-7	TRBV7-2
CASSQDAIPRSRAFF	TGTGCCAGCAGCCAAGATGCTATCCCCAGGTCTCGAGCTTTCTTT	.	.	TRBJ1-1	TRBV14
CAWSFGGFNEKLFF	TGTGCCTGGAGTTTTGGGGGCTTTAATGAAAAACTGTTTTTT	.	.	TRBJ1-4	TRBV30
CASSRGGQDEKLFF	TGTGCCAGCTCCCGGGGGGGGCAGGATGAAAAACTGTTTTTT	.	.	TRBJ1-4	TRBV18
CASSLGQTGAFF	TGTGCCAGCAGCTTGGGACAGACCGGAGCTTTCTTT	.	.	TRBJ1-1	TRBV5-6
CASSVVGSEDTQYF	TGTGCCAGCAGCGTCGTTGGTAGTGAAGATACGCAGTATTTT	.	.	TRBJ2-3	TRBV9
CASSSIRTGDLGYTF	TGTGCCAGCAGCTCGATCCGGACAGGTGATCTTGGCTACACCTTC	.	TRBD1	TRBJ1-2	TRBV11-2
CASSQEGTGNYEQYF	TGTGCCAGCAGCCAAGAGGGGACAGGGAACTACGAGCAGTACTTC	.	TRBD1	TRBJ2-7	TRBV3-1/TRBV3-2
CAWSVRTGDEQFF	TGTGCCTGGAGTGTACGGACGGGGGATGAGCAGTTCTTC	.	.	TRBJ2-1	TRBV30
CASSSQAGGHEQFF	TGCGCCAGCAGCTCGCAGGCGGGGGGCCATGAGCAGTTCTTC	.	TRBD2	TRBJ2-1	TRBV5-1
CASSPQGARIDEQYF	TGCGCCAGCAGCCCCCAGGGGGCCCGTATCGACGAGCAGTACTTC	.	TRBD1	TRBJ2-7	TRBV4-3
CASGLLLQGDSNQPQHF	TGTGCTAGTGGTTTGCTCCTACAGGGGGATAGCAATCAGCCCCAGCATTTT	.	TRBD1	TRBJ1-5	TRBV12-5
CASSYTSGGAWSYNEQFF	TGTGCCAGCAGCTATACTAGCGGGGGGGCCTGGTCCTACAATGAGCAGTTCTTC	.	TRBD2	TRBJ2-1	TRBV7-3
CAWSLRADTEAFF	TGTGCCTGGAGTCTGAGGGCGGACACTGAAGCTTTCTTT	.	.	TRBJ1-1	TRBV30
CASSSRTSGGASYEQYF	TGTGCCAGCAGCTCGAGGACTAGCGGGGGGGCATCCTACGAGCAGTACTTC	.	TRBD2	TRBJ2-7	TRBV7-6
CSAGGEGEQFF	TGCAGTGCTGGGGGGGAGGGGGAGCAGTTCTTC	.	TRBD2	TRBJ2-1	TRBV20-1
CASSQDRTGTEKLFF	TGCGCCAGCAGCCAAGACCGGACAGGGACTGAAAAACTGTTTTTT	.	TRBD1	TRBJ1-4	TRBV4-3
CASSAGQGANSPLHF	TGTGCCAGCAGCGCCGGACAGGGGGCTAATTCACCCCTCCACTTT	.	TRBD1	TRBJ1-6	TRBV9
CASSIDRGLNEQFF	TGTGCCAGTAGTATCGACAGGGGGCTAAATGAGCAGTTCTTC	.	TRBD1	TRBJ2-1	TRBV19
CASSIGGAGDTEAFF	TGTGCCAGTAGTATAGGGGGCGCGGGGGACACTGAAGCTTTCTTT	.	.	TRBJ1-1	TRBV19
CASSHQTGGNQPQHF	TGTGCCAGCAGCCACCAGACAGGGGGCAATCAGCCCCAGCATTTT	.	TRBD1	TRBJ1-5	TRBV7-2
CASSRNHLGYGYTF	TGTGCCAGCAGTCGGAACCACCTAGGCTATGGCTACACCTTC	.	.	TRBJ1-2	TRBV27
CASSLEGTSGETQYF	TGTGCCAGCAGCTTAGAGGGTACTAGCGGGGAGACCCAGTACTTC	few	TRBD2	TRBJ2-5	TRBV7-2
CASSAEGTSPSQDTQYF	TGTGCCAGCAGCGCTGAGGGGACTAGCCCGTCCCAAGATACGCAGTATTTT	.	TRBD2	TRBJ2-3	TRBV9
CASSARGTEAFF	TGTGCCAGTAGTGCACGGGGGACTGAAGCTTTCTTT	.	.	TRBJ1-1	TRBV19
CASSPRSQGGTGELFF	TGTGCCAGCTCACCTAGATCCCAGGGTGGCACCGGGGAGCTGTTTTTT	.	.	TRBJ2-2	TRBV18
CSVLRSGVAGGDYGYTF	TGCAGCGTCCTCAGAAGCGGGGTTGCAGGTGGTGACTATGGCTACACCTTC	.	.	TRBJ1-2	TRBV29-1
CASSARDYGYTF	TGTGCCAGCAGTGCCAGGGACTATGGCTACACCTTC	.	.	TRBJ1-2	TRBV2
CSVGQGGHNEQFF	TGCAGCGTTGGACAGGGTGGTCACAATGAGCAGTTCTTC	few	TRBD1	TRBJ2-1	TRBV29-1
CASSVIEGAAFF	TGTGCCAGCAGCGTAATCGAGGGAGCCGCTTTCTTT	.	.	TRBJ1-1	TRBV9
CASSLTHGVYEQFF	TGTGCCAGCAGCCTTACCCACGGGGTCTATGAGCAGTTCTTC	.	.	TRBJ2-1	TRBV3-1/TRBV3-2
CASALGFHDSNQPQHF	TGTGCCAGCGCCCTCGGGTTTCATGATAGCAATCAGCCCCAGCATTTT	once	.	TRBJ1-5	TRBV27
CASGLVLGATRLYEQYF	TGTGCTAGTGGTTTGGTATTGGGGGCGACGCGTCTTTACGAGCAGTACTTC	.	.	TRBJ2-7	TRBV12-5
CAISVIDRVNTEAFF	TGTGCCATCAGTGTGATTGACAGGGTGAACACTGAAGCTTTCTTT	.	TRBD1	TRBJ1-1	TRBV10-3
CASSFGGSYNSPLHF	TGTGCCAGCAGCTTCGGGGGATCCTATAATTCACCCCTCCACTTT	.	.	TRBJ1-6	TRBV7-3
CASSLTSGVDEQFF	TGTGCCAGCAGCCTGACTAGCGGGGTTGATGAGCAGTTCTTC	.	TRBD2	TRBJ2-1	TRBV27
CASSYSRSGANVLTF	TGTGCCAGCAGTTACAGCCGCTCTGGGGCCAACGTCCTGACTTTC	.	.	TRBJ2-6	TRBV6-5
CASSIGRGNGYTF	TGTGCCAGTAGTATAGGGAGGGGTAATGGCTACACCTTC	.	.	TRBJ1-2	TRBV19
CASSLQTSGGASYNEQFF	TGCGCCAGCAGCTTGCAGACTAGCGGGGGGGCTTCCTACAATGAGCAGTTCTTC	once	TRBD2	TRBJ2-1	TRBV5-1
CATDSSSYNSPLHF	TGTGCAACCGACAGCTCCTCCTATAATTCACCCCTCCACTTT	.	.	TRBJ1-6	TRBV2
CASMRASNQPQHF	TGTGCCAGCATGCGAGCCAGCAATCAGCCCCAGCATTTT	once	.	TRBJ1-5	TRBV6-5
CASSLDGTTSGNTIYF	TGTGCCAGCAGCTTAGACGGGACAACCTCTGGAAACACCATATATTTT	once	.	TRBJ1-3	TRBV7-9
CASSYSDGAGAFF	TGTGCCAGCAGTTACTCGGATGGGGCAGGGGCTTTCTTT	.	.	TRBJ1-1	TRBV6-5
CASSRGGAYNEQFF	TGTGCCAGCAGCCGCGGGGGGGCCTACAATGAGCAGTTCTTC	.	TRBD2	TRBJ2-1	TRBV7-2
CARSGQGPYEQYF	TGTGCCAGAAGCGGGCAGGGTCCCTACGAGCAGTACTTC	.	.	TRBJ2-7	TRBV7-5
CASSPYWTSTDTQYF	TGTGCCAGCAGCCCCTACTGGACTAGCACAGATACGCAGTATTTT	.	.	TRBJ2-3	TRBV7-8
CASSLVGGDGHEQYF	TGTGCCAGCAGCTTAGTCGGGGGAGACGGCCACGAGCAGTACTTC	.	.	TRBJ2-7	TRBV13
CASSVEASGAYEQYF	TGTGCCAGCAGCGTAGAGGCTAGCGGGGCCTACGAGCAGTACTTC	.	TRBD2	TRBJ2-7	TRBV9
CASSVNRESRNGYTF	TGTGCCAGCAGCGTAAACAGGGAATCAAGGAATGGCTACACCTTC	once	.	TRBJ1-2	TRBV11-1
CARSLEGIRANEKLFF	TGTGCCAGAAGCTTGGAGGGGATCCGGGCTAATGAAAAACTGTTTTTT	.	.	TRBJ1-4	TRBV5-3
CASSRGQGFDSPLHF	TGTGCCAGTAGTAGGGGACAGGGGTTCGATTCACCCCTCCACTTT	.	TRBD1	TRBJ1-6	TRBV19